The source of this T cell receptor (beta chain) is a study of beta chain features in type 1 diabetes. Overall study results and limits: VDJ junctions sequenced from type 1 diabetes patients showed fewer insertions and more deletions. Researchers report that Type 1 diabetes patients had moderately but significantly shorter TCRB CDR3s across all four CD4+ subsets.

Germline V gene sequence: CDR1 MGHDK, CDR2 SYGVNS. V lost 2 bases and J lost 0, with 10 bases in between. This CDR3 comprises 16 residues. There are a few counts of this clone. What it recognizes is unknown. CD4+ naive, central memory, regulatory and stem cell-like memory cells were sorted via CD45RO/CCR7/CD25/CD127/CD95/CD27. Once sorted, every population was more than 95% pure. Investigators reverse transcribed all isolated RNA, so they sequenced expressed TCRB transcripts. This table comes from immunoSEQ multiplex PCR, and its TCRdb copy is limited to in-frame clones, with some not included. The sample lists around 690,000 clones; 9.5% to 15% were seen once.

The TCR sequence derives from a young man with type 1 diabetes. The chain combines TRBV25-1 with TRBJ2-2; maybe TRBD2 (6 bases). Sequencing input: naive CD4+ T cells from blood. In DNA, the CDR3 is TGTGCCAGCAGTGAAAATTGGGGGGCGAACACCGGGGAGCTGTTTTTT. Translating it yields CASSENWGANTGELFF.